This TCR beta chain derives from a study of T-cell memory formation after mild COVID-19. The ends lost 3 bases at V and 4 bases at J; junction bases unmatched: 6. Germline lookup yields CDR1 SGHRS and CDR2 YFSETQ. This CDR3 has 17 amino acids. TCRdb re-called the 5' RACE reads through MiXCR, storing one row per CDR3 protein. The sample includes under 600,000 distinct CDR3 sequences, about a fifth seen only once; the top ten take about 8.7%. The chain links TRBV5-1 to TRBJ2-6; 11 bases are a match to TRBD1. This clonotype was obtained from an adult woman who had mild COVID-19 (a few samples of this study predate the infection). Cell type and time point are not known. The sequencing input was PBMCs or a T cell subset sorted from them (not recorded which). The chain's CDR3 is CASSYGTGGSGANVLTF. The DNA for the CDR3 is TGCGCCAGCAGCTACGGGACAGGGGGAAGCGGGGCCAACGTCCTGACTTTC.